This note documents a single TCR beta chain sequence. Germline V gene lookup returns CDR1 LNHNV and CDR2 YYDKDF (reference sequence). This CDR3 comprises 12 residues. V was shortened by 0 bases and J by 6 bases, with 3 bases between the two germline ends. Using immunoSEQ multiplex PCR, the repertoire was profiled, and TCRdb retains in-frame clones only, with some absent. Of about 57,000 clones in the sample, roughly 93% were seen once. This specimen belongs to a study of technical replicates of blood from several donors. The sequenced sample was PBMCs. The chain uses TRBV15 and TRBJ1-3; the D is unclear. This sequence was found in a human donor in good health. Some clones in this sample may be carry-over from other donors' samples. The CDR3 nucleotides read TGTGCCACCAGCAGAGAACTAAACACCATATATTTT. Its protein is CATSRELNTIYF.